One T cell receptor (beta chain) is described in this entry. Its antigen is not yet known. Base quality data are lacking; no much larger clone is found one base away. This specimen comes from a study of radiotherapy plus CTLA-4 blockade in lung cancer listed by TCRdb under 2018. Some background on the complete study: Objective responses occurred in around 19% of enrolled patients, and about 33% achieved disease control. What the study reported, not specific to this receptor: Early dynamic changes in blood T cell clones, together with increased serum interferon-beta after radiation, were reported as the strongest predictors of response. After treatment with radiotherapy and ipilimumab, TCR clones that originated in tumors expanded in peripheral blood.

The study evaluated CTLA-4 blockade (ipilimumab) given together with focal radiation therapy in patients who had chemo-refractory metastatic non-small-cell lung cancer. The library was generated by the immunoSEQ multiplex PCR assay. Imported from immuneACCESS, the table was reduced by TCRdb to in-frame sequences with V and J called. These copies leave out some clones; in studies compared against another copy, an unresolved V gene accounts for under half, and the cause of the remainder is not known. For this sample there are about 87,000 clones; about 88% appear just once. Approximately 15% of the sample is held by the ten biggest clonotypes. V is cut back by 2 bases and J by 1 base, with 4 bases in the junction unmatched. The CDR3 measures 15 amino acids from cysteine to phenylalanine. The sequence is cut down to CDR3 DNA, 45 bases in frame from base 1. CDR1 SGHNT and CDR2 YYREEE are derived from the germline V gene (reference sequence).

The V and J genes are TRBV5-4 and TRBJ2-7, with 9 bases in between that match TRBD1. The sequences come from peripheral blood, collected from a patient treated with radiotherapy plus ipilimumab. The sequence came from a human donor with non-small cell lung cancer that progressed on radiotherapy plus ipilimumab. The DNA sequence reads TGTGCCAGCAGCTTACCGGGACAGGGTTCCTACGAGCAGTACTTC. Its translation reads: CASSLPGQGSYEQYF.